The 19 T cell receptor beta chains presented below share a single source sample, sequenced in a study of CD8+CD57+ T cells in acquired aplastic anemia. The study profiled TCR beta VDJ and CDR3 using genomic DNA as template. TCRdb itself ran the reads through MiXCR, one entry per CDR3 protein. In the table there are around 200,000 distinct CDR3 sequences, about half of which are singletons. The source material was sorted CD4+, CD8+, or CD8+CD57+ T cells (not recorded which) from PBMCs. Every receptor here comes from a human donor in good health, serving as a control.

A note on this clonotype: A much larger clone differs by one base, so this may be a read error. The genes are TRBV7-9 and TRBJ2-3, with TRBD2 matching over 7 bases. V dropped 5 bases and J dropped 2; count of bases not matched to a gene: 13. The length of the CDR3 is 17 residues. Germline CDR1 is SEHNR and CDR2 is FQNEAQ (reference sequence). As DNA, the CDR3 is TGTGCCAGCAGCCAAGCCGGACTAGTGGGGACCACAGATACGCAGTATTTT. Translation gives CASSQAGLVGTTDTQYF. Based on the CDR3 plus reference TRBV7-9 and TRBJ2-3, the full variable domain is DTGVSQNPRHKITKRGQNVTFRCDPISEHNRLYWYRQTLGQGPEFLTYFQNEAQLEKSRLLSDRFSAERPKGSFSTLEIQRTEQGDSAMYLCASSQAGLVGTTDTQYFGPGTRLTVL.

This clonotype came up many times. V usage is TRBV14 and J usage is TRBJ1-2; D ambiguous. The CDR3 has 14 residues. CDR1 and CDR2 from the germline V gene are SGHDN and FVKESK. With 1 base removed from V and 2 bases from J, the gap between germline ends came to 8 bases. CDR3 residues: CASSQAARNYGYTF. The CDR3 DNA is TGTGCCAGCAGCCAAGCAGCCAGGAACTATGGCTACACCTTC.

V is TRBV4-2 and J is TRBJ1-2; 10 bases are shared with TRBD1. Looked up from germline, CDR1 is LGHNA and CDR2 is YNFKEQ. This CDR3 contains 16 residues. Germline trimming cut 0 bases from V and 7 bases from J; bases unmatched to any gene: 8. The CDR3 here is CASSQDAHGDRGGYTF. CDR3 DNA sequence: TGTGCCAGCAGCCAAGACGCTCACGGGGACAGGGGTGGCTACACCTTC.

The chain carries TRBV11-3 and TRBJ2-3; 7 bases are a match to TRBD2. Trimming removed 5 bases from V and 4 bases from J; junction bases left unmatched: 12. The CDR3 is 16 amino acids. Germline loops: CDR1 SGHNT, CDR2 YENEEA. The CDR3 DNA sequence: TGTGCCAGCAGCGGACGTGTGGGGGGGAGTGCAGATACGCAGTATTTT. Amino acids: CASSGRVGGSADTQYF.

The chain employs TRBV28 and TRBJ2-2, with unresolved D. The germline V gene has CDR1 MDHEN and CDR2 SYDVKM. V was shortened by 3 bases and J by 4 bases, with 9 bases between the two germline ends. The CDR3 has 14 residues. In DNA, the CDR3 is TGTGCCAGCAGTTTTCCAGGTCTCACCGGGGAGCTGTTTTTT. It specifies CASSFPGLTGELFF.

This clonotype was seen many times. The CDR3 DNA reads TGTGCCACCGGGACTAGCGGGAGTAGGGATGAGCAGTTCTTC. Its protein product is CATGTSGSRDEQFF. The rearrangement links TRBV24-1 to TRBJ2-1; 14 bases are a match to TRBD2. Trimming took 9 bases from V and 8 from J; bases not matched to a gene: 5. The germline V gene encodes CDR1 KGHDR and CDR2 SFDVKD. The CDR3 totals 14 residues.

V gene TRBV6-1 combines with J gene TRBJ2-7; 9 bases are shared with TRBD1. CDR3 length: 16 residues. The germline gives CDR1 MNHNS, CDR2 SASEGT. With 4 bases clipped from V and 1 base from J, the junction kept 8 bases outside the gene matches. The CDR3 DNA follows: TGTGCCAGCAGTGGATGGGGACAGGGCCTATCCTACGAGCAGTACTTC. It specifies CASSGWGQGLSYEQYF.

The rearrangement uses TRBV12-3 or TRBV12-4 and TRBJ1-5, with D possibly matching TRBD1 (5 bases). Trimming pared 6 bases from V and 7 bases from J, leaving 10 bases between. The CDR3 contains 12 residues. In DNA, the CDR3 is TGTGCCAGCAGGGGGCCGGGGCAGCCCCAGCATTTT. Translation: CASRGPGQPQHF.

The chain is built from TRBV19 and TRBJ2-2; D gene uncertain. V was cut by 6 bases and J by 7 bases, with 3 bases left in between. Germline loops: CDR1 LNHDA, CDR2 SQIVND (reference sequence). The CDR3 has 10 amino acids. Written as DNA, the CDR3 is TGTGCCAGTAGACACGGGGAGCTGTTTTTT. Its protein is CASRHGELFF.

The chain combines TRBV25-1 with TRBJ2-7, with D possibly matching TRBD2 (6 bases). In germline, CDR1 is MGHDK, CDR2 SYGVNS. Deletions cut 2 bases from V and 10 bases from J, with 15 bases between. CDR3 length: 13 residues. CDR3 in amino acids: CASSEPAGGEQYF. In DNA form, the CDR3 reads TGTGCCAGCAGTGAACCCGCCGGAGGGGAACAGTACTTC.

This clonotype was seen at least ten times. The chain is built from TRBV10-3 and TRBJ1-2; D gene unclear. The CDR3 is 13 residues long. V was pared by 3 bases and J by 1 base, with 6 bases between. CDR1 ENHRY and CDR2 SYGVKD come from the germline V gene. As DNA, the CDR3 is TGTGCCATCAGTGATAACAATAACTATGGCTACACCTTC. Protein: CAISDNNNYGYTF.

CDR3 residues: CASEGATDTQYF. The CDR3 DNA reads TGTGCCTCTGAGGGGGCAACAGATACGCAGTATTTT. This sequence joins TRBV19 and TRBJ2-3, with 7 bases identical to TRBD1. The J segment lost 3 bases and the V segment lost 11 bases, leaving 5 bases of the junction unmatched. This CDR3 contains 12 residues. Germline CDR1 reads LNHDA; CDR2 reads SQIVND (reference sequence).

This clonotype has only one observation. One junction end does not reproduce the germline sequence, and a read error may be involved. This chain links TRBV6-1 with TRBJ2-1; TRBD2 matches 9 bases. Germline V gene data show CDR1 as MNHNS and CDR2 as SASEGT. CDR3 length: 16 residues. The CDR3 coding sequence is TGTGCCAGCAGTGAAGTGCGGGGGGGCCCCCACAATGGGCAGTTCTTC. It specifies CASSEVRGGPHNGQFF.

This clonotype was picked up one time. The J gene is TRBJ2-5, the V gene TRBV19, with 7 bases fitting TRBD2. The CDR3 length is 15 residues. Trimming took 0 bases from V and 5 from J; bases not matched to a gene: 6. CDR1 is LNHDA, CDR2 SQIVND, per germline (reference sequence). The CDR3 sequence is CASSIEAGEHETQYF. In DNA form, the CDR3 reads TGTGCCAGTAGTATAGAGGCGGGAGAGCATGAGACCCAGTACTTC.

This clonotype has at least ten counts. This sequence joins TRBV10-3 and TRBJ1-1, with D unresolved. The CDR3 has 13 residues. Trimming cost V 6 bases and J 4 bases, with 12 bases left between them. Per the germline V gene, CDR1 is ENHRY and CDR2 is SYGVKD. CDR3 amino acids: CAIRLYESTEAFF. The DNA for the CDR3 is TGTGCCATCAGGTTGTATGAGTCCACTGAAGCTTTCTTT.

Remarks on this clonotype: At one of its ends the junction is not consistent with the germline gene, which may arise from a read error. V gene TRBV2 combines with J gene TRBJ2-5; D not resolved. From germline, CDR1 is SNHLY and CDR2 FYNNEI. This CDR3 spans 12 amino acids. This CDR3 reads CASMKAKETQCF. CDR3 DNA sequence: TGTGCCAGCATGAAGGCGAAAGAGACCCAGTGCTTC.

This clonotype was recorded many times. The chain joins TRBV2 to TRBJ1-4; 8 nucleotides agree with TRBD1. With 8 bases clipped from V and 7 bases from J, the junction kept 9 bases outside the gene matches. CDR3 length equals 14 residues. Germline V gene data show CDR1 as SNHLY and CDR2 as FYNNEI. In DNA, the CDR3 is TGTGCCAGCCTGGGTGGCAGGGGGCCTGAAAAACTGTTTTTT. Its protein product is CASLGGRGPEKLFF.

This chain uses TRBV20-1 with TRBJ2-7; 8 positions match TRBD2. CDR1 DFQATT and CDR2 SNEGSKA come from the germline V gene (reference sequence). V was pared by 7 bases and J by 4 bases, with 9 bases of the junction left unmatched. The CDR3 covers 13 residues. The CDR3 DNA is TGCAGTGTTCAGACTAGCGAGGGGTACGAGCAGTACTTC. This gives the protein CSVQTSEGYEQYF.

The chain is built from TRBV10-1 and TRBJ2-7, with D tentatively TRBD2 (5 bases). The germline gives CDR1 WNHNN, CDR2 SYGVQD (reference sequence). V was cut by 9 bases and J by 4 bases, with 22 bases left in between. The CDR3 sequence is 15 residues long. CDR3 DNA: TGCGCCAGGAGCGGTAGGACTGCCGGGAATTACGAGCAGTACTTC. Protein product: CARSGRTAGNYEQYF.